This entry lists 6 T cell receptor beta chains sequenced from one sample in a study of Graves' ophthalmopathy and Graves' hyperthyroidism. CDR3 regions of TCR beta were amplified from RNA transcripts. The first-round RT-PCR employed HTBI primers together with the Qiagen OneStep RT-PCR kit. A multiplex PCR was then performed as the second round. TCRdb passed the multiplex PCR reads through MiXCR, listing each CDR3 protein once. Of 680,000 or so distinct CDR3 sequences in the sample, over 20% were seen once. The sequenced material came from peripheral blood. These receptors originate from a woman aged 18-35 years with stable Graves' hyperthyroidism. Some clones in this sample may be carry-over from other donors' samples.

This clonotype came up many times. V gene TRBV10-3 combines with J gene TRBJ2-7; tentative D call: TRBD2 (5 bases). With 2 bases removed from V and 4 bases from J, the gap between germline ends came to 15 bases. Germline loops: CDR1 ENHRY, CDR2 SYGVKD. The CDR3 has 15 residues. The CDR3 sequence is CAISERENLLYEQYF. In DNA form, the CDR3 reads TGTGCCATCAGTGAGAGGGAGAATCTGCTTTACGAGCAGTACTTC.

CDR3 sequence (DNA): TGTGCCACCCCGAGAGTCATGAACACTGAAGCTTTCTTT. It is translated as CATPRVMNTEAFF. The chain links TRBV2 to TRBJ1-1, with D unresolved. The CDR3 contains 13 residues. Germline CDR1 reads SNHLY; CDR2 reads FYNNEI. V shed 10 bases and J shed 0 bases, with 12 bases lying between them. The whole variable domain, filled in from reference TRBV2 and TRBJ1-1, reads EPEVTQTPSHQVTQMGQEVILRCVPISNHLYFYWYRQILGQKVEFLVSFYNNEISEKSEIFDDQFSVERPDGSNFTLKIRSTKLEDSAMYFCATPRVMNTEAFFGQGTRLTVV.

As to this clonotype: Given a much more abundant clone one base away, this may be a read error. No conserved phenylalanine or tryptophan ends this CDR3, so it is likely a read error. This chain connects TRBV7-9 to TRBJ2-2; D is unclear. This CDR3 comprises 11 residues. V gave up 6 bases and J gave up 5 bases, with 4 bases separating them. CDR1 SEHNR and CDR2 FQNEAQ come from the germline V gene (reference sequence). The DNA of the CDR3 is TGTGCCAGCAGACCGACCGGGGAGCTGTTTTTG. It encodes CASRPTGELFL.

This clonotype was detected ten times or more. V usage is TRBV10-3 and J usage is TRBJ2-7; D perhaps matches TRBD1 (6 bases). V lost 10 bases and J 3 bases, leaving 13 bases between the germline ends. This CDR3 contains 12 residues. The germline gives CDR1 ENHRY, CDR2 SYGVKD. In nucleotides, the CDR3 is TGTGCCACCAACGACAGGTACTACGAGCAGTACTTC. Its translation is CATNDRYYEQYF.

This clonotype was counted at least ten times. The J gene is TRBJ2-7, the V gene TRBV6-1; D perhaps matches TRBD2 (6 bases). Germline CDR1 reads MNHNS; CDR2 reads SASEGT. V lost 2 bases and J 3 bases, leaving 14 bases between the germline ends. This CDR3 comprises 15 residues. CDR3 coding DNA: TGTGCCAGCAGTGAAACCCCGACTAGTTACTACGAGCAGTACTTC. Residues: CASSETPTSYYEQYF.

The rearrangement links TRBV28 to TRBJ1-1; D is ambiguous. The CDR3 loop spans 14 amino acids. V was trimmed by 3 bases and J by 4 bases, leaving 12 bases between them. From germline, CDR1 is MDHEN and CDR2 SYDVKM. The CDR3 sequence is CASSFNNMITEAFF. CDR3 bases: TGTGCCAGCAGTTTCAACAACATGATCACTGAAGCTTTCTTT.